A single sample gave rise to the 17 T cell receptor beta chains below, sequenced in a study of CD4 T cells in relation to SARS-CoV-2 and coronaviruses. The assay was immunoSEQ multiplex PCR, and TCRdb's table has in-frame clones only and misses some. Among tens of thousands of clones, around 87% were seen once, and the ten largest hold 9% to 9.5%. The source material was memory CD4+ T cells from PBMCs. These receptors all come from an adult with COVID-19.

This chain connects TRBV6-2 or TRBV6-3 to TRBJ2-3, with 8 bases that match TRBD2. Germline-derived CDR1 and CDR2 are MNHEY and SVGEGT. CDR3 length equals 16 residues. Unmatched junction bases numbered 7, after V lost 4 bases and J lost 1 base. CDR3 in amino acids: CASSSNGGGGTDTQYF. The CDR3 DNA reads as TGTGCCAGCAGTTCGAACGGGGGGGGAGGCACAGATACGCAGTATTTT.

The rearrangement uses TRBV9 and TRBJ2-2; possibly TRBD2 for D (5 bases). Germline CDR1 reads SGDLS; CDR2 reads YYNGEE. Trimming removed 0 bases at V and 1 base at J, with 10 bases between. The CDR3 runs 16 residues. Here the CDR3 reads CASSVEIARNTGELFF. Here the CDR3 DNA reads TGTGCCAGCAGCGTAGAGATAGCGCGGAACACCGGGGAGCTGTTTTTT.

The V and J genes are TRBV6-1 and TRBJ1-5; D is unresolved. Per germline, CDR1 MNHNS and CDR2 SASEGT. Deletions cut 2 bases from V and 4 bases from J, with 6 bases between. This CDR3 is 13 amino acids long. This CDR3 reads CASSEYGNQPQHF. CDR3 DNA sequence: TGTGCCAGCAGTGAATATGGGAATCAGCCCCAGCATTTT.

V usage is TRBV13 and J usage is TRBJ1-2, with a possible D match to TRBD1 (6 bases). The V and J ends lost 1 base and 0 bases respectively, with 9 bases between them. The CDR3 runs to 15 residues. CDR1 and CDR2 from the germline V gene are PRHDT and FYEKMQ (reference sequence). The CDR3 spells CASSLDGQSNYGYTF. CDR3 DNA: TGTGCCAGCAGCTTAGACGGACAGTCTAACTATGGCTACACCTTC.

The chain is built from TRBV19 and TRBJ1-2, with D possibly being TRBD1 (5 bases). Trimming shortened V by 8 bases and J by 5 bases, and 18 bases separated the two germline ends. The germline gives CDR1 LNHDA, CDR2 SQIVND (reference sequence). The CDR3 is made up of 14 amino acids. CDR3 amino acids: CASDPGHQIYGYTF. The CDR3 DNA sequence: TGTGCCAGTGATCCCGGACACCAAATATATGGCTACACCTTC.

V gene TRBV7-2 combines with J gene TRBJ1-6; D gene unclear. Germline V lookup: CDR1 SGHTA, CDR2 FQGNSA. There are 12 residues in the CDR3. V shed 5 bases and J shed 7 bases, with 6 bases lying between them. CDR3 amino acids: CASSHTNSPLHF. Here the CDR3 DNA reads TGTGCCAGCAGCCACACCAATTCACCCCTCCACTTT.

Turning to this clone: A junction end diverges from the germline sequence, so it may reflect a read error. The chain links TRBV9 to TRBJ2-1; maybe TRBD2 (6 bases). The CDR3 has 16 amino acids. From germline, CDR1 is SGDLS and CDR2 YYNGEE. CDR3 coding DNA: TGTGCCAGTAGCGGTTGGGGCAGGAGCTCCTACAATGAGCAGTTCTTC. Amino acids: CASSGWGRSSYNEQFF. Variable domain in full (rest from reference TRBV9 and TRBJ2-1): DSGVTQTPKHLITATGQRVTLRCSPRSGDLSVYWYQQSLDQGLQFLIQYYNGEERAKGNILERFSAQQFPDLHSELNLSSLELGDSALYFCASSGWGRSSYNEQFFGPGTRLTVL.

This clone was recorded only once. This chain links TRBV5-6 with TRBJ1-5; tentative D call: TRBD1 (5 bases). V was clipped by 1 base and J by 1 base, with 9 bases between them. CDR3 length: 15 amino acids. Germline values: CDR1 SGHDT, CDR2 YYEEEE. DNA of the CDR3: TGTGCCAGCAGCTTGAGAGGGACGAGCAATCAGCCCCAGCATTTT. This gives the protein CASSLRGTSNQPQHF.

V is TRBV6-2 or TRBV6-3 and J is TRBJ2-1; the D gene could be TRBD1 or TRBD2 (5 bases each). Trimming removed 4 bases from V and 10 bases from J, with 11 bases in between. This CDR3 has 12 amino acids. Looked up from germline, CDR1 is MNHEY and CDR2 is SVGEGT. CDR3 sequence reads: CASSWGSGEQFF. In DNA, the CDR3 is TGTGCCAGCAGTTGGGGGTCCGGCGAGCAGTTCTTC.

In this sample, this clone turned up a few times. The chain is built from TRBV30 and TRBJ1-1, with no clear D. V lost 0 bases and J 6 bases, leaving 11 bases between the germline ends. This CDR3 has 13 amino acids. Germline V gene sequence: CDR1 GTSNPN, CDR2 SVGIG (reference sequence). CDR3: CAWSVQPGSEAFF. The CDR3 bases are TGTGCCTGGAGTGTACAACCGGGGTCTGAAGCTTTCTTT.

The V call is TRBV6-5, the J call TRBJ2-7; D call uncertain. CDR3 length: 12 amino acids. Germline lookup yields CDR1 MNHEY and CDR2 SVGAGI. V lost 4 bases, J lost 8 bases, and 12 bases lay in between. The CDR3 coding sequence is TGTGCCAGCAGTTCCCCCCCCCAGAAGCAGTACTTC. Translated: CASSSPPQKQYF.

The CDR3 loop reads CASSFRGTGANVLTF. CDR3 DNA sequence: TGTGCCAGCAGCTTTCGGGGGACTGGGGCCAACGTCCTGACTTTC. This rearrangement joins TRBV5-6 to TRBJ2-6, with a weak D call TRBD2 (6 bases). The CDR3 consists of 15 residues. Trimming left V 2 bases short and J 2 bases short, with 8 bases between. Per the germline V gene, CDR1 is SGHDT and CDR2 is YYEEEE.

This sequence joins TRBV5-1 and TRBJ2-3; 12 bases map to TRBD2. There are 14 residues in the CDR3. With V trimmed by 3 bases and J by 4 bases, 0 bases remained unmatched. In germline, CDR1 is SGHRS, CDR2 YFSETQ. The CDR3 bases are TGCGCCAGCAGCTCTAGCGGGGGGGCAGATACGCAGTATTTT. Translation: CASSSSGGADTQYF.

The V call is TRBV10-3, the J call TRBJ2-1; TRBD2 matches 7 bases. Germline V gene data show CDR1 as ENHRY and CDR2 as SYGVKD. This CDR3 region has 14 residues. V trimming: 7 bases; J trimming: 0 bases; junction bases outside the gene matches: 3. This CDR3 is CAIKTGGSYNEQFF. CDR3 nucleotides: TGTGCCATCAAGACGGGGGGCTCCTACAATGAGCAGTTCTTC.

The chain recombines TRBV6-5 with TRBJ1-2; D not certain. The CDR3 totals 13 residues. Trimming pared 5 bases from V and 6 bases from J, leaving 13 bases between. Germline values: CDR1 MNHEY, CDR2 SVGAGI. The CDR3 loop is CASSLSQSHGYTF. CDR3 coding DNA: TGTGCCAGCAGTCTTTCACAGTCTCATGGCTACACCTTC.

The CDR3 DNA reads TGTGCCAGCGAGGACACTTCCTACGAGCAGTACTTC. Translated, it gives CASEDTSYEQYF. V and J are TRBV2 and TRBJ2-7; possible D gene TRBD1, 5 bases. Germline CDR1 SNHLY, CDR2 FYNNEI. This CDR3 contains 12 residues. The V and J ends lost 8 bases and 1 base respectively, with 9 bases between them.

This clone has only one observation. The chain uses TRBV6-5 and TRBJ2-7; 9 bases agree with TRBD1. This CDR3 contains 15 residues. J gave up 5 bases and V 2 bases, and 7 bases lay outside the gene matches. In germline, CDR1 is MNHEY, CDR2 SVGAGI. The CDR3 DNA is TGTGCCAGCAGTTACCCGGGACAGGGTAACCACGAGCAGTACTTC. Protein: CASSYPGQGNHEQYF.